One and the same sample provided the 18 T cell receptor beta chains below, sequenced in a study of shared clonotypes between healthy human individuals. The table came from immunoSEQ multiplex PCR; TCRdb's copy has only in-frame clones and leaves some out. The data contain more than 2,000,000 clones, about 92% of them singletons. The sequenced sample was naive CD4+ T cells sorted from blood. Subset described: CD45RA+ positively selected. These receptors all stem from a man aged 18 to 29 in good health.

The V and J genes are TRBV6-6 and TRBJ2-5, with TRBD2 matching over 11 bases. V lost 2 bases to trimming and J lost 1 base; unmatched junction nucleotides: 3. The CDR3 extends over 16 amino acids. CDR1 is MNHNY and CDR2 is SVGAGI in the germline V gene (reference sequence). The CDR3 loop reads CASSYILAGGQETQYF. DNA of the CDR3: TGTGCCAGCAGTTACATCCTAGCGGGGGGCCAAGAGACCCAGTACTTC.

The V gene is TRBV7-9, the J gene TRBJ1-5, with D hard to call. Trimming cost V 1 base and J 2 bases, with 9 bases left between them. CDR3 length: 15 amino acids. The germline gives CDR1 SEHNR, CDR2 FQNEAQ (reference sequence). This chain's CDR3 is CASSLEPNGNQPQHF. CDR3 in DNA: TGTGCCAGCAGCTTAGAACCCAATGGCAATCAGCCCCAGCATTTT.

About this clone: The junction departs from germline at one end; a sequencing error may be responsible. Other DNA sequences in this specimen translate into the identical CDR3. This chain connects TRBV5-4 to TRBJ1-2, with D possibly being TRBD1 (5 bases). The CDR3 length is 14 residues. The germline gives CDR1 SGHNT, CDR2 YYREEE (reference sequence). Here the CDR3 reads CASSLVAGNYGYTF. The CDR3 region has the DNA TGTGCCAGCAGCTTGGTAGCAGGGAACTATGGCTACACCTTT.

The chain has TRBV5-1 and TRBJ2-7; no definite D call. Per the germline V gene, CDR1 is SGHRS and CDR2 is YFSETQ. V gave up 0 bases and J gave up 2 bases, with 9 bases separating them. The CDR3 has 14 amino acids. This chain's CDR3 is CASSLEPSPYEQYF. Here the CDR3 DNA reads TGCGCCAGCAGCTTGGAGCCGTCCCCCTACGAGCAGTACTTC.

V and J are TRBV7-8 and TRBJ1-1, with no clear D. The germline gives CDR1 SGHVS, CDR2 FQNEAQ. The CDR3 consists of 14 residues. The ends were cut back, 1 base at V and 3 bases at J, with 9 bases in the middle. The CDR3 sequence: CASSLVPGYTEAFF. DNA for the CDR3: TGTGCCAGCAGCTTAGTACCGGGTTACACTGAAGCTTTCTTT.

This chain connects TRBV6-5 to TRBJ2-3, with a possible D match to TRBD1 (5 bases). The CDR3 has 15 amino acids. The V end was cut by 6 bases, the J end by 3 bases, with 16 bases between. Germline V gene sequence: CDR1 MNHEY, CDR2 SVGAGI. The CDR3 DNA reads as TGTGCCAGCAGAACAACAGGCGTGGGAACAGATACGCAGTATTTT. It translates to CASRTTGVGTDTQYF.

The chain links TRBV2 to TRBJ2-3, with D unresolved. Germline values: CDR1 SNHLY, CDR2 FYNNEI. Trimming stripped 3 bases from V and 7 bases from J, with 8 bases between. The CDR3 totals 12 residues. The CDR3 region has the DNA TGTGCCAGCAGTGACGAAGGTAATACGCAGTATTTT. Protein product: CASSDEGNTQYF.

This clone was seen a single time. In nucleotides, the CDR3 is TGTGCCAGCAGTTTATCTCCGTCCCAGGGCGAAAAACTGTTTTTT. Translated, it gives CASSLSPSQGEKLFF. The chain carries TRBV27 and TRBJ1-4; TRBD1 might be the D (5 bases). V shed 0 bases and J shed 8 bases, with 13 bases lying between them. The germline gives CDR1 MNHEY, CDR2 SMNVEV (reference sequence). The CDR3 consists of 15 residues.

The chain links TRBV5-4 to TRBJ2-7, with 11 bases matching TRBD2. V was clipped by 1 base and J by 3 bases; unmatched bases: 12. Per the germline V gene, CDR1 is SGHNT and CDR2 is YYREEE (reference sequence). The CDR3 length is 18 residues. The CDR3 coding sequence is TGTGCCAGCAGCTTGTTGGCCCTCTCTAGCGGGGGGAGCTACGAGCAGTACTTC. Translated, it gives CASSLLALSSGGSYEQYF.

Worth noting for this clone: Different DNA sequences within this sample yield the same CDR3. CDR3 sequence reads: CASSLTSYEQYF. Here the CDR3 DNA reads TGTGCCAGCAGCCTGACCAGCTACGAGCAGTACTTC. This chain links TRBV7-2 with TRBJ2-7; unclear D gene. Trimming pared 5 bases from V and 3 bases from J, leaving 8 bases between. Germline V gene data show CDR1 as SGHTA and CDR2 as FQGNSA. The CDR3 totals 12 residues.

This chain links TRBV19 with TRBJ2-3; D gene unclear. Germline CDR1 is LNHDA and CDR2 is SQIVND (reference sequence). There are 14 residues in the CDR3. Trimming pared 6 bases from V and 4 bases from J, leaving 14 bases between. The CDR3 reads CASSRLASPDTQYF. The CDR3 DNA reads TGTGCCAGTAGCCGGTTAGCATCCCCAGATACGCAGTATTTT. Complete variable domain (other parts from reference TRBV19 and TRBJ2-3): DGGITQSPKYLFRKEGQNVTLSCEQNLNHDAMYWYRQDPGQGLRLIYYSQIVNDFQKGDIAEGYSVSREKKESFPLTVTSAQKNPTAFYLCASSRLASPDTQYFGPGTRLTVL.

A single count supports this clone. The junction differs from germline at one of its ends, possibly a read error. V is TRBV7-6 and J is TRBJ2-5; 7 positions agree with TRBD2. The CDR3 is 16 residues long. Germline CDR1 reads SGHVS; CDR2 reads FNYEAQ. The CDR3 bases are TGTGCCAGCAGCCTAGCGGCGGCGGGAGCAAGTGAGACCCAGTACTTC. Translation: CASSLAAAGASETQYF.

The rearrangement uses TRBV10-1 and TRBJ2-1, with D unclear. Looked up from germline, CDR1 is WNHNN and CDR2 is SYGVQD (reference sequence). The CDR3 covers 12 residues. Trimming removed 3 bases at V and 8 bases at J, with 8 bases between. The DNA of the CDR3 is TGCGCCAGCAGTGACCCGGGCGATGAGCAGTTCTTC. Translating gives CASSDPGDEQFF.

V and J are TRBV27 and TRBJ2-4, with D uncertain. V lost 5 bases, J lost 6 bases, and 11 bases lay in between. The CDR3 spans 13 residues. Germline CDR1 reads MNHEY; CDR2 reads SMNVEV (reference sequence). The CDR3 DNA reads as TGTGCCAGCAGTCCACGAGAGGCAAACATTCAGTACTTC. Its protein product is CASSPREANIQYF.

This clone showed up just once. The CDR3 DNA reads TGTGCCAGCAGTTTATTAGGAGACAGGGGCCACGAGCAGTACTTC. Amino acids: CASSLLGDRGHEQYF. V gene TRBV27 combines with J gene TRBJ2-7, with 8 bases fitting TRBD1. The V gene end was trimmed by 1 base and the J gene end by 5 bases; junction bases not matched to a gene: 7. Germline V gene sequence: CDR1 MNHEY, CDR2 SMNVEV (reference sequence). The CDR3 consists of 15 residues.

Concerning this clone itself: Additional DNA sequences in this sample encode the identical CDR3. The chain carries TRBV18 and TRBJ1-5; possible D gene TRBD1, 5 bases. The V gene lost 3 bases and the J gene lost 4 bases, with 7 bases spanning the gap. Germline V lookup: CDR1 KGHSH, CDR2 LQKENI. The CDR3 length is 13 residues. The CDR3 DNA sequence: TGTGCCAGCTCACCGGGACGAAATCAGCCCCAGCATTTT. Encoded protein: CASSPGRNQPQHF.

The chain is built from TRBV14 and TRBJ2-1; the D call may be TRBD1 or TRBD2 (5 bases each). This CDR3 comprises 18 residues. Trimming left V 4 bases short and J 0 bases short, with 19 bases between. Looked up from germline, CDR1 is SGHDN and CDR2 is FVKESK. The CDR3 is CASSPPGPTISSYNEQFF. The CDR3 DNA reads as TGTGCCAGCAGCCCCCCGGGACCGACGATAAGCTCCTACAATGAGCAGTTCTTC.

This clone was picked up one time. The chain is built from TRBV11-2 and TRBJ2-7; 10 bases are a match to TRBD1. Germline CDR1 is SGHAT and CDR2 is FQNNGV. The CDR3 covers 15 residues. The junction had 11 bases not matched to a gene; V was cut back by 6 bases and J by 6 bases. In DNA, the CDR3 is TGTGCCAGCAGGCGTCCGGGACAGGGGATCTCCGAGCAGTACTTC. This codes for CASRRPGQGISEQYF.